The source of this T cell receptor beta chain is a study of T cell responses to AZD1222 COVID-19 vaccine. As for the study in general: Second-dose groups at about 4 or about 12 weeks were pooled.

Assay: immunoSEQ multiplex PCR; the TCRdb copy retains only in-frame clones and omits some. The sample carries around 100,000 clones, about 93% recorded once. Per the germline V gene, CDR1 is LNHDA and CDR2 is SQIVND (reference sequence). The CDR3 is made up of 13 amino acids. The junction had 7 bases not matched to a gene; V was cut back by 9 bases and J by 3 bases. Study-wide results and limits: Baseline serostatus was positive in only five to seven AZD1222 recipients.

To note about this clone: Its antigen is unknown.

This specimen was peripheral blood, taken on day 0 of AZD1222 vaccination. The genes are TRBV19 and TRBJ1-2, with 7 bases identical to TRBD1. This TCR came from an adult in good health. CDR3 loop: CASETTGDYGYTF. The CDR3, as DNA: TGTGCCAGCGAAACAACAGGGGACTATGGCTACACCTTC.